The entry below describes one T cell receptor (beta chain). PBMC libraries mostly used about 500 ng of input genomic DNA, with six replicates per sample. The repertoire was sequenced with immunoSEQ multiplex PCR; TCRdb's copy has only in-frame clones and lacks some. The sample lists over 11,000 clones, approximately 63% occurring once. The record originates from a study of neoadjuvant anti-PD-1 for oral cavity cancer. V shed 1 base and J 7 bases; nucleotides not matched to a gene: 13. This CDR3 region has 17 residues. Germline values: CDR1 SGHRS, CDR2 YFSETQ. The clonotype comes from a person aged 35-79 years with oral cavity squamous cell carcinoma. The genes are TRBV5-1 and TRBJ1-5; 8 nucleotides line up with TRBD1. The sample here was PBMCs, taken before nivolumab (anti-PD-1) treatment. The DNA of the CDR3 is TGCGCCAGCAGCTTGTATCCCGGGACAGGTGGTCGGCAGCCCCAGCATTTT. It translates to CASSLYPGTGGRQPQHF.